This T cell receptor (beta chain) came from a study of blood T cell repertoires in COVID-19. Study as a whole: Material from acute and convalescent COVID-19 was sourced from the United States, Italy and Spain.

As originally analysed: Scientists estimated how many nucleated cells there were by amplifying reference gene primers. Only in-frame clones appear in the TCRdb table, and some are missing; sequencing was by immunoSEQ multiplex PCR. Clone size and V and J calls were adopted from that table, with D and trimming inferred from the DNA. The table lists 160,000 or so clones, around four fifths of them singletons. The CDR3 extends over 15 amino acids. Looked up from germline, CDR1 is SGDLS and CDR2 is YYNGEE. V lost 2 bases and J lost 6, with 16 bases in between. Sample: peripheral blood. The rearrangement joins TRBV9 to TRBJ2-3; D is uncertain. This TCR was sampled from a woman of 80 years or more with acute or convalescent COVID-19. CDR3 sequence reads: CASSVGPEPGDTQYF. The CDR3 DNA reads as TGTGCCAGCAGCGTTGGTCCGGAGCCCGGGGATACGCAGTATTTT.